The present TCR beta chain was sequenced within a study of regulatory T cells in long-lasting Graves disease. Study conclusions and caveats: Limited sample numbers may have lowered accuracy. Patients whose Graves' disease persisted exhibited lower TCR diversity than those newly diagnosed. A greater number of public clonotypes (roughly 2,700) was shared by persistent patients than by new patients (approximately 1,000). There were preferences for TRBV28, TRBJ1-2 and TRBJ2-5 in persistent disease.

In this sample, this clonotype turned up a few times. No antigen is known for it. Indicated time point: persistent/refractory GD, antithyroid drugs over 5 years with positive TRAb. RNA from PBMCs was the source of the TCR library. CDR3-region Arm-PCR and iRepertoire HTBI primers produced the TCR beta libraries. TCRdb analysed the multiplex PCR reads with MiXCR anew, one entry per CDR3 protein. The sample lists roughly 400,000 distinct CDR3 sequences, 21% occurring once. V was clipped by 6 bases and J by 4 bases; unmatched bases: 7. The CDR3 length is 14 residues. This TCR derives from a female donor with Graves disease. The genes are TRBV12-3 or TRBV12-4 and TRBJ2-3; 7 bases are a match to TRBD1. Sequencing was performed on peripheral blood mononuclear cells (PBMCs), taken when the disease was refractory, from a patient treated with antithyroid drugs. The DNA for the CDR3 is TGTGCCAGCAGCCCCGGACAGGTCGCAGATACGCAGTATTTT. Translating gives CASSPGQVADTQYF.